This entry concerns a single T cell receptor (beta chain). Its target is not known. From germline, CDR1 is SGHRS and CDR2 YFSETQ. V lost 4 bases and J 2 bases, leaving 13 bases between the germline ends. The CDR3 totals 16 residues. This sample was taken from a study of post-analysis software for immune sequencing data. Study-level background: Secondary progressive, relapsing-remitting and progressive-relapsing multiple sclerosis were among the included disease courses. Regarding the study as a whole: Under F measure analysis, samples from one preparation batch co-clustered strongly. A handful of TRBV segments occurring more often in patients than controls included TRBV5-6, TRBV5-1 and TRBV20-1. Multiple sclerosis patients showed significantly lower normalized Chao1 diversity than controls did.

Unique molecular identifiers were built into the TCR beta cDNA libraries. T cells numbering about 0.85 to 10 million yielded cDNA molecules that totaled about 500,000. One entry per CDR3 protein results from TCRdb running MiXCR on the PCR reads. Among a few hundred thousand distinct CDR3 sequences listed, 39% were seen once. Specimen: blood. This clonotype was obtained from a girl aged 2 to 10 with multiple sclerosis. The chain is built from TRBV5-1 and TRBJ1-6, with a tentative D call TRBD1 (6 bases). CDR3 protein: CASSLRGGAYNSPLHF. CDR3 in DNA: TGCGCCAGCAGCCTTCGCGGGGGCGCCTATAATTCACCCCTCCACTTT. Variable domain in full (rest from reference TRBV5-1 and TRBJ1-6): KAGVTQTPRYLIKTRGQQVTLSCSPISGHRSVSWYQQTPGQGLQFLFEYFSETQRNKGNFPGRFSGRQFSNSRSEMNVSTLELGDSALYLCASSLRGGAYNSPLHFGNGTRLTVT.